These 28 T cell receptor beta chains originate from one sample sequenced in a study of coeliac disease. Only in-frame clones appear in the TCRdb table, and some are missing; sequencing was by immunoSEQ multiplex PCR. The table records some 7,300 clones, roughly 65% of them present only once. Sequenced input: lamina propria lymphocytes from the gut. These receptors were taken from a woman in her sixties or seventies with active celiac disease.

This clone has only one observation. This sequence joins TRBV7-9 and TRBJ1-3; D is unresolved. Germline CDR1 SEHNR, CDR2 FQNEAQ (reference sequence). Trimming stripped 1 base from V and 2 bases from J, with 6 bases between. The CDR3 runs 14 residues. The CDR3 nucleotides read TGTGCCAGCAGCTTAGAAGTAGCTGGAAACACCATATATTTT. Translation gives CASSLEVAGNTIYF.

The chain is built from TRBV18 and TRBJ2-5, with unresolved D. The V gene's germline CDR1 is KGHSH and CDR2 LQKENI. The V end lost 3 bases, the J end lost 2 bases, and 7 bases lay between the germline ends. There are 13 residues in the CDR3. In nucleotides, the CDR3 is TGTGCCAGCTCACCTTCAGGACAAGAGACCCAGTACTTC. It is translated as CASSPSGQETQYF.

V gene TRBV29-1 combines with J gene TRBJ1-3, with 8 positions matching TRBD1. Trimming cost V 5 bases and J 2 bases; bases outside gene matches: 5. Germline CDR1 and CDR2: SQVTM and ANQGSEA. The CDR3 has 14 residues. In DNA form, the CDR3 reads TGCAGCGTTAGGACAGGGTATACTGGAAACACCATATATTTT. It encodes CSVRTGYTGNTIYF. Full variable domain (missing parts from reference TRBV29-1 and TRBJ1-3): SAVISQKPSRDICQRGTSLTIQCQVDSQVTMMFWYRQQPGQSLTLIATANQGSEATYESGFVIDKFPISRPNLTFSTLTVSNMSPEDSSIYLCSVRTGYTGNTIYFGEGSWLTVV.

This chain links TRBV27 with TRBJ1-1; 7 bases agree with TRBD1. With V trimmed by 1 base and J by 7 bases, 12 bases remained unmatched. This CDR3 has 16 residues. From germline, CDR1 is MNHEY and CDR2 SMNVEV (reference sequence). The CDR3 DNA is TGTGCCAGCAGTTTATTCCCCCGGACAGGACTTATTGAAGCTTTCTTT. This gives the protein CASSLFPRTGLIEAFF.

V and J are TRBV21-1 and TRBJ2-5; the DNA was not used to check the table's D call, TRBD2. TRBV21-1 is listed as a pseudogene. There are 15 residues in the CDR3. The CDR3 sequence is CASGKARVFWETQYF. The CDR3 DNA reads TGTGCCAGCGGCAAAGCGCGGGTTTTTTGGGAGACCCAGTACTTC.

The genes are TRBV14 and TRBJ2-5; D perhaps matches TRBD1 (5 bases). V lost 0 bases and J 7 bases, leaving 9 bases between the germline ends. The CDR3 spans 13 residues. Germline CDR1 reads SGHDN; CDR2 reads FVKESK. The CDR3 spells CASSQDLRGTQYF. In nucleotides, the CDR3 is TGTGCCAGCAGCCAAGACCTTAGGGGGACCCAGTACTTC.

The CDR3 spells CASFGTGDSPLHF. CDR3 nucleotides: TGTGCCAGCTTCGGGACGGGGGATTCACCCCTCCACTTT. J is TRBJ1-6 and V is TRBV2; D is possibly TRBD1 (5 bases). The CDR3 consists of 13 residues. V lost 8 bases and J lost 8, with 13 bases in between. CDR1 SNHLY and CDR2 FYNNEI come from the germline V gene.

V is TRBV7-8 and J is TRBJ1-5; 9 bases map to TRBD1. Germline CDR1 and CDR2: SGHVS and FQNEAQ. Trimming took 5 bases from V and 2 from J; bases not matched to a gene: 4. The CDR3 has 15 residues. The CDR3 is CASSRDRERNQPQHF. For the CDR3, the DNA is TGTGCCAGCAGCAGGGACAGGGAACGCAATCAGCCCCAGCATTTT.

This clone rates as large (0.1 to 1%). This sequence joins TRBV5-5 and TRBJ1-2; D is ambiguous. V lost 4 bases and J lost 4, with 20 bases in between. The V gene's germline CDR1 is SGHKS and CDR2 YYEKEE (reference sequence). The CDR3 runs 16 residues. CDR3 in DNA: TGTGCCAGCAGCCCCGGGGTAGGGTCCCTAGGCTATGGCTACACCTTC. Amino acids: CASSPGVGSLGYGYTF.

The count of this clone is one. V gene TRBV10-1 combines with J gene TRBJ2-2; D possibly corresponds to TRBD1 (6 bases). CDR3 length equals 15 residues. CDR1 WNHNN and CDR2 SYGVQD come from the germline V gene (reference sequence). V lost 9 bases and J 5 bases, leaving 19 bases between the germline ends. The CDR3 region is CASLQGAGQTGELFF. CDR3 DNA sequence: TGCGCCAGTCTCCAGGGAGCAGGACAGACCGGGGAGCTGTTTTTT.

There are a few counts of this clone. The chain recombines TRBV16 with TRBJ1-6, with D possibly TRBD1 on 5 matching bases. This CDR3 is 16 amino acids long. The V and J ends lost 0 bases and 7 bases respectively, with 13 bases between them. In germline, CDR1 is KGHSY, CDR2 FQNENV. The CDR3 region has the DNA TGTGCCAGCAGCCAATCTATGCCAGGGCAGAATTCACCCCTCCACTTT. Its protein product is CASSQSMPGQNSPLHF.

CDR3 nucleotide sequence: TGTGCCAGCAGACAAACAGGGACTAGTCTGAATGAGCAGTTCTTC. Protein: CASRQTGTSLNEQFF. The V gene is TRBV14, the J gene TRBJ2-1, with TRBD2 identical over 8 bases. The CDR3 sequence is 15 residues long. V was clipped by 6 bases and J by 7 bases; unmatched bases: 11. CDR1 SGHDN and CDR2 FVKESK come from the germline V gene.

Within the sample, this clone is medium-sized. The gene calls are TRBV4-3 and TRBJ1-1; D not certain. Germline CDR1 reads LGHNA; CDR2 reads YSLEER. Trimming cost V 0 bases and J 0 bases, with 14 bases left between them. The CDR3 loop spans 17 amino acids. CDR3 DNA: TGCGCCAGCAGCCAAGACCCCACTGTGGTGTTGAACACTGAAGCTTTCTTT. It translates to CASSQDPTVVLNTEAFF.

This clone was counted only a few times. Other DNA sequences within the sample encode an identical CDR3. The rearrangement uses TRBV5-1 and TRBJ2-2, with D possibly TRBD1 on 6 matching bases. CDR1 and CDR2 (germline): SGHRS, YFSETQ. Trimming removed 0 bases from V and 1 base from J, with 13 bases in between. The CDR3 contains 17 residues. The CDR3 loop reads CASSLGFQGLNTGELFF. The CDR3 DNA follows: TGCGCCAGCAGCTTGGGGTTCCAGGGGCTGAACACCGGGGAGCTGTTTTTT.

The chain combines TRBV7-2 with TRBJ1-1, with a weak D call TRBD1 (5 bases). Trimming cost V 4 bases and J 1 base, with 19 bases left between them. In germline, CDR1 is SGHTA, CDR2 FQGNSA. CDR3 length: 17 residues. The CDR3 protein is CASSSRQPTSSNTEAFF. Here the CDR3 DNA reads TGTGCCAGCAGCTCACGACAGCCGACCTCCTCGAACACTGAAGCTTTCTTT.

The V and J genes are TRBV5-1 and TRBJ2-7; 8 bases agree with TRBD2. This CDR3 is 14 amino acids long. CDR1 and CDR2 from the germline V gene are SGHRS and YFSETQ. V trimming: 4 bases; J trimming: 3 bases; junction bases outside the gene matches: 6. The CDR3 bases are TGCGCCAGCAGCCTCGGTAGCGGGGTCTACGAGCAGTACTTC. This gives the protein CASSLGSGVYEQYF.

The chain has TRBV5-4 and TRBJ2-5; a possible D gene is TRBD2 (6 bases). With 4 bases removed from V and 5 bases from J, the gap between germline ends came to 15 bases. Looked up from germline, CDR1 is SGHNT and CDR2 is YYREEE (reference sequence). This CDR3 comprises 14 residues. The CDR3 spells CASSVGTGGETQYF. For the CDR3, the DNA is TGTGCCAGCAGCGTTGGAACAGGAGGGGAGACCCAGTACTTC.

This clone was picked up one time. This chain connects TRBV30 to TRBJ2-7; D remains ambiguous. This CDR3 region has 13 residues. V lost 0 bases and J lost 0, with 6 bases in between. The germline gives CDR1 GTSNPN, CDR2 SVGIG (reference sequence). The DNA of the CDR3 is TGTGCCTGGAGTGTGGTGAGCTCCTACGAGCAGTACTTC. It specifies CAWSVVSSYEQYF.

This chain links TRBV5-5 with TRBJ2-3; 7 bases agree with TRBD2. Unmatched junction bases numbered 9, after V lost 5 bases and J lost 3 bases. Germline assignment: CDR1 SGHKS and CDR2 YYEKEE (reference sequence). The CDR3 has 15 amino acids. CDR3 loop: CASSHTGGRTDTQYF. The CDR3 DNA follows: TGTGCCAGCAGTCATACAGGCGGGAGAACAGATACGCAGTATTTT.

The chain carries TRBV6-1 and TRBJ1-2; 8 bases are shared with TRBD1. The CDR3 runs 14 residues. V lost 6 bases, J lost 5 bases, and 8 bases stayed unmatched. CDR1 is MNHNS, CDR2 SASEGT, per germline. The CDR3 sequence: CASSVTGDRYGYTF. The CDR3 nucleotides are TGTGCCAGCAGCGTGACAGGGGATCGGTATGGCTACACCTTC.

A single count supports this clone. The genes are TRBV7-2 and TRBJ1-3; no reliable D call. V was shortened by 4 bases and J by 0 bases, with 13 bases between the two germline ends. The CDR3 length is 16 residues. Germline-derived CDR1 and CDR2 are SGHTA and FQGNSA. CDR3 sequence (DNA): TGTGCCAGCAGCTATGCGCGGGCCTCCTCTGGAAACACCATATATTTT. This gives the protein CASSYARASSGNTIYF.

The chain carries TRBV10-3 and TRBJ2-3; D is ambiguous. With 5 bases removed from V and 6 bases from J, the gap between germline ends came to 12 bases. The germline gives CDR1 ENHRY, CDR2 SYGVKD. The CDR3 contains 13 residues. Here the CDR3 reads CAISSLPRDTQYF. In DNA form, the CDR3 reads TGTGCCATCAGTAGCCTCCCACGGGATACGCAGTATTTT.

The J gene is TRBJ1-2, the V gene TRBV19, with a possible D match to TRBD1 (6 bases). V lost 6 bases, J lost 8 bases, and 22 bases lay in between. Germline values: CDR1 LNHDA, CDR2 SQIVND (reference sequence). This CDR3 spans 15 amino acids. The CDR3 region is CASSAGTPTTNGYTF. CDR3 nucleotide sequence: TGTGCCAGTAGCGCCGGGACACCCACTACCAACGGCTACACCTTC.

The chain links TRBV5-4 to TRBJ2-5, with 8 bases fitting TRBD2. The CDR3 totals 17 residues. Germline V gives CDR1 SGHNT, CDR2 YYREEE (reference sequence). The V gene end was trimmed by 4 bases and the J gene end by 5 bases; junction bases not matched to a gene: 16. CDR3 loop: CASSPSGISGGWETQYF. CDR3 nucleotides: TGTGCCAGCAGCCCCTCGGGCATAAGCGGGGGCTGGGAGACCCAGTACTTC.

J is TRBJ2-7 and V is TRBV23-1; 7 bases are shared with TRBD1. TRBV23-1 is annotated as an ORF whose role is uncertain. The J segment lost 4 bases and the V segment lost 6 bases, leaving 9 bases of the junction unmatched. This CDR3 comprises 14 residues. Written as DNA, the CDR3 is TGCGCCAGCAGGGACAGGACCTATGCTTACGAGCAGTACTTC. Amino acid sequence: CASRDRTYAYEQYF.

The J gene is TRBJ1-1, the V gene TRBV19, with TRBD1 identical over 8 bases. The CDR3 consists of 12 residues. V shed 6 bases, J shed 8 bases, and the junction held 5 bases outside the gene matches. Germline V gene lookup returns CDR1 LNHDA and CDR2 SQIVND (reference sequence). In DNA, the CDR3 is TGTGCCAGTAGGGCCCGGGACAGGGAAGCTTTCTTT. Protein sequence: CASRARDREAFF.

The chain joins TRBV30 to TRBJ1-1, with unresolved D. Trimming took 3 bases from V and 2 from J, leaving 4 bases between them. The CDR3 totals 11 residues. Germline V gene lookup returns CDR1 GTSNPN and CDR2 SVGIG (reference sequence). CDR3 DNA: TGTGCCTGGAGCCTTAACACTGAAGCTTTCTTT. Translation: CAWSLNTEAFF.

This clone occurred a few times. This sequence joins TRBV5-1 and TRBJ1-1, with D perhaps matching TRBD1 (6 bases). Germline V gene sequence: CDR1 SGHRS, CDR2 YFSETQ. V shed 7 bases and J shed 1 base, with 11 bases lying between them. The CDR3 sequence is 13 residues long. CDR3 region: CASSEQGNTEAFF. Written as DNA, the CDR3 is TGCGCCAGCTCCGAACAGGGGAACACTGAAGCTTTCTTT. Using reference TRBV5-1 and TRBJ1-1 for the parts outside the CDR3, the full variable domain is KAGVTQTPRYLIKTRGQQVTLSCSPISGHRSVSWYQQTPGQGLQFLFEYFSETQRNKGNFPGRFSGRQFSNSRSEMNVSTLELGDSALYLCASSEQGNTEAFFGQGTRLTVV.